This T cell receptor (beta chain) appears in the sequencing data of a study of shared clonotypes between healthy human individuals. Using immunoSEQ multiplex PCR, the repertoire was profiled, and TCRdb retains in-frame clones only, with some absent. The sample records around 940,000 clones, around 80% being singletons. Germline V gene data show CDR1 as SQVTM and CDR2 as ANQGSEA. This CDR3 comprises 15 residues. The gene calls are TRBV29-1 and TRBJ2-5; 13 positions agree with TRBD2. The end of the DNA aligns better with TRBJ2-7, so the J call may be wrong. This receptor was identified in a man younger than 30 in good health. Source material: memory CD4+ T cells sorted from blood. The subset: CD45RA-negative fraction. The CDR3 region is CSVGGTSGNSYEQYF. Here the CDR3 DNA reads TGCAGCGTCGGGGGGACTAGCGGGAATTCCTACGAGCAGTACTTC.